This T cell receptor (beta chain) emerged from a study of T cell responses to AZD1222 COVID-19 vaccine. Study context: Second-dose timings of about 4 or about 12 weeks were pooled.

In regard to this clone: The target antigen is unknown.

The CDR3 has 15 residues. Germline CDR1 reads MDHEN; CDR2 reads SYDVKM. Trimming at V came to 8 bases and at J to 0 bases, leaving 9 bases not matched to a gene. Profiled with immunoSEQ multiplex PCR; TCRdb holds only in-frame clones, not every one. The sample carries tens of thousands of clones, about 91% recorded once. Study-wide results and limits: Elevations in Spike-specific TCR breadth and depth followed administration of two AZD1222 doses. White British people made up most donors, females outnumbered males, and clonal diversity was possibly underestimated.

This chain connects TRBV28 to TRBJ2-7; TRBD1 matches at 8 bases. This sample comprised peripheral blood, obtained on day 0 of AZD1222 vaccination. The TCR originated in an adult in good health. The chain's CDR3 is CASARQGTSSYEQYF. CDR3 nucleotides: TGTGCCAGCGCCCGACAGGGGACCTCCTCCTACGAGCAGTACTTC.